This TCR beta chain was recovered during a study of cytomegalovirus exposure and HLA in healthy donors. Vbeta (60) and Jbeta (13) primers were used in the PCR. Sequenced by immunoSEQ multiplex PCR; TCRdb stores in-frame clones only, minus some. Here the sample spans about 120,000 clones, approximately 80% being singletons. Source material: PBMCs. This receptor was identified in a man aged 40-55 years in good health and CMV-seropositive.

As DNA, the CDR3 is TGTGCCAGCAGCGTAGCAGGGGACCATCAGCCCCAGCATTTT. Its protein product is CASSVAGDHQPQHF. This rearrangement joins TRBV9 to TRBJ1-5; TRBD1 is a possible D gene (6 bases). The CDR3 sequence is 14 residues long. Germline values: CDR1 SGDLS, CDR2 YYNGEE. V lost 0 bases to trimming and J lost 5 bases, with 9 bases between them.